This paragraph covers one TCR beta chain sequence. As handled by the study authors: Using reference gene primer amplification, nucleated cell counts were estimated. The table came from immunoSEQ multiplex PCR; TCRdb's copy has only in-frame clones and leaves some out. Clonal size and the V and J genes are those of that table, whereas D and trimming came from the DNA. This sample has some 22,000 clones, with about 83% found just once. The CDR3 runs 13 residues. Germline-derived CDR1 and CDR2 are MNHEY and SVGAGI. Trimming pared 6 bases from V and 8 bases from J, leaving 13 bases between. This sample stems from a study of blood T cell repertoires in COVID-19. About the study: The United States, Italy and Spain provided the acute and convalescent COVID-19 samples.

The sequence was collected from a human donor with active COVID-19. The donor label of this sample is uncertain. This chain uses TRBV6-5 with TRBJ1-4; weak D call: TRBD1 (6 bases). Material for sequencing was peripheral blood. The CDR3 protein is CASRNQGPEKLFF. The DNA for the CDR3 is TGTGCCAGCAGAAATCAGGGGCCAGAAAAACTGTTTTTT.